These T cell receptor beta chains were read from a single sample in a study of glioma-infiltrating T cells after dendritic cell vaccination. Sequencing used immunoSEQ multiplex PCR; TCRdb keeps in-frame clones, though not all of them. Altogether under 35,000 clones are present, approximately 90% being singletons, with the ten largest covering roughly 2%. The sequences come from blood, collected before dendritic cell vaccination. The receptors originated from a human donor with glioblastoma. CDR3s include the opening cysteine and the closing phenylalanine or tryptophan. Each record gives: D gene, J gene, clone size, V gene, CDR3 protein, CDR3 DNA. The D gene is left open where the match is weak. Size is stated for part of the rows, as once, few or many counts, or as a class when the clone is expanded.

D: TRBD1; J: TRBJ1-5; size: few; V: TRBV6-6; CDR3: CASSSYTGGNQPQHF; DNA: TGTGCCAGCAGTTCATACACAGGGGGTAATCAGCCCCAGCATTTT
D: TRBD1; J: TRBJ2-5; size: NA; V: TRBV7-2; CDR3: CASSSGTGSQETQYF; DNA: TGTGCCAGCAGCTCAGGGACAGGGAGCCAAGAGACCCAGTACTTC
D: TRBD2; J: TRBJ2-5; size: NA; V: TRBV30; CDR3: CAWKMGLAGPQETQYF; DNA: TGTGCCTGGAAAATGGGACTAGCGGGGCCCCAAGAGACCCAGTACTTC
D: TRBD1; J: TRBJ2-2; size: NA; V: TRBV7-9; CDR3: CASSQGATGELFF; DNA: TGTGCCAGCAGCCAGGGGGCAACCGGGGAGCTGTTTTTT
D: NA; J: TRBJ2-7; size: NA; V: TRBV6-6; CDR3: CASSYAPRSSYEQYF; DNA: TGTGCCAGCAGTTACGCCCCGAGAAGCTCCTACGAGCAGTACTTC
D: NA; J: TRBJ2-5; size: once; V: TRBV7-2; CDR3: CASSIWDFQETQYF; DNA: TGTGCCAGCAGCATATGGGACTTCCAAGAGACCCAGTACTTC
D: NA; J: TRBJ2-5; size: NA; V: TRBV5-1; CDR3: CASSPALGGETQYF; DNA: TGCGCCAGCAGCCCTGCATTAGGGGGAGAGACCCAGTACTTC
D: NA; J: TRBJ1-6; size: NA; V: TRBV19; CDR3: CASSTNGYNSPLHF; DNA: TGTGCCAGTAGTACAAACGGGTATAATTCACCCCTCCACTTT
D: NA; J: TRBJ1-1; size: NA; V: TRBV6-5; CDR3: CASSSPGQLEAFF; DNA: TGTGCCAGCAGCTCCCCCGGACAGCTAGAAGCTTTCTTT
D: NA; J: TRBJ1-4; size: NA; V: TRBV5-1; CDR3: CASSLTGFLGNEKLFF; DNA: TGCGCCAGCAGCTTAACAGGGTTCTTAGGTAATGAAAAACTGTTTTTT
D: NA; J: TRBJ1-6; size: NA; V: TRBV6-5; CDR3: CASSAGSNNSPLHF; DNA: TGTGCCAGCAGCGCGGGGAGTAATAATTCCCCCCTCCACTTT
D: TRBD2; J: TRBJ2-5; size: NA; V: TRBV15; CDR3: CATSRTSGGLETQYF; DNA: TGTGCCACCAGCCGGACTAGCGGGGGTTTAGAGACCCAGTACTTC
D: NA; J: TRBJ1-6; size: NA; V: TRBV19; CDR3: CASSMGQSPLHF; DNA: TGTGCCAGTAGTATGGGACAATCCCCCCTCCACTTT
D: NA; J: TRBJ1-3; size: NA; V: TRBV5-1; CDR3: CARRRGAILGNTIYF; DNA: TGCGCCAGGAGGCGGGGGGCCATACTAGGAAACACCATATATTTT
D: NA; J: TRBJ1-1; size: NA; V: TRBV5-1; CDR3: CASTRDAGVNTEAFF; DNA: TGCGCCAGCACCCGGGACGCGGGGGTGAACACTGAAGCTTTCTTT
D: NA; J: TRBJ1-2; size: NA; V: TRBV6-4; CDR3: CASMGDETGEFIPRGYTF; DNA: TGTGCCAGCATGGGGGACGAGACAGGCGAGTTTATCCCAAGGGGCTACACCTTC
D: NA; J: TRBJ2-7; size: NA; V: TRBV6-1; CDR3: CASRAGQNSYEQYF; DNA: TGTGCCAGCAGGGCCGGACAGAACTCCTACGAGCAGTACTTC
D: TRBD2; J: TRBJ2-7; size: NA; V: TRBV6-1; CDR3: CASSAGTSGDSYEQYF; DNA: TGTGCCAGCAGTGCCGGGACTAGCGGGGACTCCTACGAGCAGTACTTC
D: TRBD1; J: TRBJ1-6; size: once; V: TRBV5-1; CDR3: CASSLGDRSNSPLHF; DNA: TGCGCCAGCAGCTTGGGGGACAGGAGTAATTCACCCCTCCACTTT
D: NA; J: TRBJ1-1; size: few; V: TRBV5-4; CDR3: CASSLSRGVANTEAFF; DNA: TGTGCCAGCAGCTTGAGTCGGGGAGTAGCGAACACTGAAGCTTTCTTT
D: TRBD1; J: TRBJ1-5; size: NA; V: TRBV2; CDR3: CASSPRDRGKQLQHF; DNA: TGTGCCAGCAGTCCCCGGGACAGGGGTAAGCAGCTCCAGCATTTT
D: TRBD1; J: TRBJ2-4; size: NA; V: TRBV27; CDR3: CASSPTGVLNIQYF; DNA: TGTGCCAGCAGCCCGACAGGGGTTTTGAACATTCAGTACTTC
D: NA; J: TRBJ1-5; size: NA; V: TRBV7-9; CDR3: CASSLGGDSNQPQHF; DNA: TGTGCCAGCAGCTTAGGGGGGGATAGCAATCAGCCCCAGCATTTT
D: TRBD2; J: TRBJ2-3; size: NA; V: TRBV5-1; CDR3: CASSGAGGDDTQYF; DNA: TGCGCCAGCTCAGGCGCGGGGGGGGATGATACGCAGTATTTT
D: NA; J: TRBJ1-2; size: NA; V: TRBV28; CDR3: CASSFAGTNYGYTF; DNA: TGTGCCAGCAGTTTTGCAGGGACTAACTATGGCTACACCTTC
D: TRBD1; J: TRBJ2-6; size: NA; V: TRBV6-1; CDR3: CASSESTGKRSGANVLTF; DNA: TGTGCCAGCAGTGAGTCGACAGGGAAGAGGTCTGGGGCCAACGTCCTGACTTTC
D: TRBD1; J: TRBJ1-1; size: NA; V: TRBV6-5; CDR3: CASSGGQGTEAFF; DNA: TGTGCCAGCAGTGGCGGACAGGGCACTGAAGCTTTCTTT
D: TRBD1; J: TRBJ1-5; size: NA; V: TRBV23-1; CDR3: CASSQHGTGSAQPQHF; DNA: TGCGCCAGCAGTCAACATGGGACAGGGTCCGCTCAGCCCCAGCATTTT
D: TRBD2; J: TRBJ2-5; size: NA; V: TRBV25-1; CDR3: CATSKAGGQQGTQYF; DNA: TGTGCCACCTCTAAAGCGGGGGGGCAGCAGGGGACCCAGTACTTC
D: TRBD1; J: TRBJ1-2; size: NA; V: TRBV18; CDR3: CASSRDSTLGGYTF; DNA: TGTGCCAGCTCACGGGACAGCACTCTTGGTGGCTACACCTTC
D: NA; J: TRBJ2-2; size: NA; V: TRBV11-2; CDR3: CASSSGVGELFF; DNA: TGTGCCAGCAGCTCAGGGGTCGGGGAGCTGTTTTTT
D: NA; J: TRBJ2-5; size: NA; V: TRBV6-1; CDR3: CASSPGHSGETQYF; DNA: TGTGCCAGTTCACCTGGGCACTCTGGTGAGACCCAGTACTTC
D: NA; J: TRBJ2-7; size: NA; V: TRBV5-5; CDR3: CASSLGAEIPYEQYF; DNA: TGTGCCAGCAGCTTGGGGGCAGAAATTCCCTACGAGCAGTACTTC
D: NA; J: TRBJ1-2; size: NA; V: TRBV4-1; CDR3: CASSPQPTGNYGYTF; DNA: TGCGCCAGCAGCCCACAACCGACAGGCAACTATGGCTACACCTTC
D: NA; J: TRBJ1-3; size: NA; V: TRBV15; CDR3: CATSRGGGPSRGNTIYF; DNA: TGTGCCACCAGCAGGGGCGGGGGCCCTTCGAGGGGAAACACCATATATTTT
D: TRBD1; J: TRBJ1-5; size: NA; V: TRBV5-1; CDR3: CASSLDQGGNQPQHF; DNA: TGCGCCAGCAGCTTGGACCAGGGGGGCAATCAGCCCCAGCATTTT
D: NA; J: TRBJ1-1; size: NA; V: TRBV7-9; CDR3: CASSTRGTVNTEAFF; DNA: TGTGCCAGCAGCACGCGCGGGACGGTGAACACTGAAGCTTTCTTT
D: TRBD2; J: TRBJ2-3; size: NA; V: TRBV15; CDR3: CATSSYGGDTDTQYF; DNA: TGTGCCACCAGCAGTTACGGGGGGGACACAGATACGCAGTATTTT
D: TRBD1; J: TRBJ1-5; size: NA; V: TRBV18; CDR3: CASSTGTGGLYPQHF; DNA: TGTGCCAGCTCAACCGGGACAGGGGGCTTATATCCCCAGCATTTT
D: NA; J: TRBJ2-1; size: NA; V: TRBV5-1; CDR3: CASRFTGDWDEQFF; DNA: TGCGCCAGCAGGTTTACAGGGGACTGGGATGAGCAGTTCTTC
D: NA; J: TRBJ1-1; size: NA; V: TRBV6-6; CDR3: CASREGQRTEAFF; DNA: TGTGCCAGCAGGGAAGGACAGCGGACTGAAGCTTTCTTT
D: NA; J: TRBJ2-2; size: NA; V: TRBV7-6; CDR3: CASSLGSGVIGELFF; DNA: TGTGCCAGCAGCTTAGGGTCAGGGGTCATCGGGGAGCTGTTTTTT
D: TRBD2; J: TRBJ2-2; size: NA; V: TRBV10-3; CDR3: CAISPRLAGGPGTGELFF; DNA: TGTGCCATCAGTCCCAGACTAGCGGGGGGGCCTGGCACCGGGGAGCTGTTTTTT
D: NA; J: TRBJ1-2; size: NA; V: TRBV6-6; CDR3: CASSYPTGTNYGYTF; DNA: TGTGCCAGCAGTTACCCAACAGGGACTAACTATGGCTACACCTTC